The 26 T cell receptor beta chains given below trace back to one sample, sequenced in a study of CD8 T cells in Susac syndrome. With random hexamers, roughly 0.45 to 1 ug RNA was reverse transcribed. Each CDR3 protein gets one entry after TCRdb re-called the immunoSEQ multiplex PCR reads with MiXCR. The profile shows more than 150,000 distinct CDR3 sequences, around 94% of them singletons. Sequencing input: CD4+ T cells from PBMCs. The origin of the receptors is a human donor in good health.

The chain is built from TRBV11-1 and TRBJ1-2; D uncertain. V shed 8 bases and J shed 1 base, with 11 bases lying between them. The CDR3 has 13 residues. CDR1 and CDR2 (germline): SGHAT, FQDESV (reference sequence). For the CDR3, the DNA is TGTGCCAGCTCCAGGACTGATAACTATGGCTACACCTTC. Encoded protein: CASSRTDNYGYTF.

This chain uses TRBV3-1 with TRBJ2-2; TRBD1 aligns across 11 bases. The trim removed 3 bases at V and 6 bases at J, leaving 3 bases unmatched. Looked up from germline, CDR1 is LGHDT and CDR2 is YNNKEL (reference sequence). The CDR3 loop spans 15 amino acids. The chain's CDR3 is CASSQGQGVPGELFF. The DNA for the CDR3 is TGTGCCAGCAGCCAGGGACAGGGGGTCCCCGGGGAGCTGTTTTTT.

The rearrangement uses TRBV6-5 and TRBJ2-7; 8 bases are a match to TRBD1. The CDR3 extends over 15 amino acids. The V gene's germline CDR1 is MNHEY and CDR2 SVGAGI. The junction had 9 bases not matched to a gene; V was cut back by 6 bases and J by 2 bases. DNA for the CDR3: TGTGCCAGCAGCTCGGACAGGGAGCCCACCTACGAGCAGTACTTC. Translating gives CASSSDREPTYEQYF.

This clonotype came up once. V is TRBV5-1 and J is TRBJ2-1, with 11 bases aligning to TRBD2. Trimming took 4 bases from V and 8 from J; bases not matched to a gene: 14. Germline lookup yields CDR1 SGHRS and CDR2 YFSETQ. The CDR3 has 17 amino acids. The chain's CDR3 is CASSAIVSGGGVDEQFF. The CDR3 DNA reads as TGCGCCAGCAGCGCTATCGTTAGCGGGGGGGGCGTCGATGAGCAGTTCTTC. The variable domain in full, with the rest retrieved from reference TRBV5-1 and TRBJ2-1, is KAGVTQTPRYLIKTRGQQVTLSCSPISGHRSVSWYQQTPGQGLQFLFEYFSETQRNKGNFPGRFSGRQFSNSRSEMNVSTLELGDSALYLCASSAIVSGGGVDEQFFGPGTRLTVL.

This clonotype was picked up a small number of times. This rearrangement joins TRBV29-1 to TRBJ1-2; D possibly corresponds to TRBD1 (5 bases). Germline CDR1 SQVTM, CDR2 ANQGSEA. CDR3 length equals 12 residues. V shed 4 bases and J shed 2 bases, with 8 bases lying between them. For the CDR3, the DNA is TGCAGCGTTGCGGGGCAGAACTATGGCTACACCTTC. Translation: CSVAGQNYGYTF. Full variable domain (missing parts from reference TRBV29-1 and TRBJ1-2): SAVISQKPSRDICQRGTSLTIQCQVDSQVTMMFWYRQQPGQSLTLIATANQGSEATYESGFVIDKFPISRPNLTFSTLTVSNMSPEDSSIYLCSVAGQNYGYTFGSGTRLTVV.

This chain connects TRBV4-3 to TRBJ2-7; 8 nucleotides line up with TRBD2. Losses at the gene ends were 0 bases for V and 0 bases for J; bases not matched to a gene: 7. This CDR3 has 17 amino acids. In germline, CDR1 is LGHNA, CDR2 YSLEER. The CDR3 DNA reads as TGCGCCAGCAGCCAAGATCTAAAGCGGGGGAACTCCTACGAGCAGTACTTC. Translating it yields CASSQDLKRGNSYEQYF.

The rearrangement uses TRBV9 and TRBJ2-1, with 10 positions matching TRBD2. The germline V gene has CDR1 SGDLS and CDR2 YYNGEE. Unmatched junction bases numbered 6, after V lost 2 bases and J lost 7 bases. The CDR3 totals 15 residues. Written as DNA, the CDR3 is TGTGCCAGCAGCGTCAGCGGGGGGGCAGGAAATGAGCAGTTCTTC. This translates into CASSVSGGAGNEQFF.

The chain's CDR3 is CAWSAGNYGYTF. The CDR3 coding sequence is TGTGCCTGGAGTGCAGGGAACTATGGCTACACCTTC. The chain carries TRBV30 and TRBJ1-2; weak D call: TRBD1 (5 bases). Germline lookup yields CDR1 GTSNPN and CDR2 SVGIG (reference sequence). The CDR3 totals 12 residues. Trimming left V 1 base short and J 2 bases short, with 5 bases between.

This chain joins TRBV15 and TRBJ2-7; TRBD2 matches 15 bases. The germline V gene encodes CDR1 LNHNV and CDR2 YYDKDF (reference sequence). The ends lost 0 bases at V and 6 bases at J; junction bases unmatched: 3. The length of the CDR3 is 16 residues. Here the CDR3 DNA reads TGTGCCACCAGCAGAGAGGGACTAGCGGGGGGTGGCGAGCAGTACTTC. Translation: CATSREGLAGGGEQYF.

This chain connects TRBV24-1 to TRBJ2-5; TRBD1 matches 8 bases. After removal of 2 bases from V and 4 bases from J, the junction contained 8 bases not matched to a gene. The CDR3 runs to 16 residues. Germline CDR1 and CDR2: KGHDR and SFDVKD. The CDR3 coding sequence is TGTGCCACCAGTGATTCGTCAGGGGGCGGAATAGAGACCCAGTACTTC. It translates to CATSDSSGGGIETQYF.

The V and J genes are TRBV20-1 and TRBJ2-6; no definite D call. The CDR3 is 14 residues long. V lost 6 bases and J lost 0, with 9 bases in between. CDR1 DFQATT and CDR2 SNEGSKA come from the germline V gene (reference sequence). The CDR3: CSAKTRSGANVLTF. The CDR3 bases are TGCAGTGCCAAGACCCGCTCTGGGGCCAACGTCCTGACTTTC.

This chain uses TRBV20-1 with TRBJ2-3; tentative D call: TRBD1 (5 bases). The germline V gene encodes CDR1 DFQATT and CDR2 SNEGSKA (reference sequence). The germline V and J ends were trimmed by 6 bases and 0 bases, with 13 bases remaining between them. The CDR3 loop spans 14 amino acids. Written as DNA, the CDR3 is TGCAGTGCAGGGGCCCGCGGTAGCACAGATACGCAGTATTTT. Its protein is CSAGARGSTDTQYF.

This chain links TRBV20-1 with TRBJ2-3, with D possibly matching TRBD2 (6 bases). Germline values: CDR1 DFQATT, CDR2 SNEGSKA (reference sequence). The CDR3 covers 10 residues. V was shortened by 5 bases and J by 15 bases, with 15 bases between the two germline ends. This chain's CDR3 is CSASRGLEYF. CDR3 nucleotide sequence: TGCAGTGCTTCACGGGGGTTGGAATATTTT.

V and J are TRBV6-5 and TRBJ2-7, with 11 bases identical to TRBD1. The V and J ends lost 2 bases and 3 bases, in that order; junction bases with no gene match: 3. This CDR3 region has 15 residues. In germline, CDR1 is MNHEY, CDR2 SVGAGI. CDR3 sequence (DNA): TGTGCCAGCAGTTACCCGGACAGGGGGCTCTACGAGCAGTACTTC. Protein sequence: CASSYPDRGLYEQYF.

The chain carries TRBV20-1 and TRBJ2-3; D remains unclear. The CDR3 is made up of 13 amino acids. Trimming shortened V by 6 bases and J by 4 bases, and 14 bases separated the two germline ends. Germline V CDR1 and CDR2: DFQATT, SNEGSKA (reference sequence). CDR3 amino acids: CSAPVLASDTQYF. In DNA, the CDR3 is TGCAGTGCCCCTGTTTTGGCATCAGATACGCAGTATTTT.

The chain joins TRBV4-2 to TRBJ2-3; 8 bases map to TRBD2. This CDR3 is 15 amino acids long. J gave up 0 bases and V 5 bases, and 4 bases lay outside the gene matches. From germline, CDR1 is LGHNA and CDR2 YNFKEQ. The CDR3 loop reads CASSSTSGSTDTQYF. In DNA, the CDR3 is TGTGCCAGCAGCTCTACTAGCGGTAGCACAGATACGCAGTATTTT.

The rearrangement links TRBV3-1 to TRBJ1-5, with unresolved D. V lost 0 bases and J lost 5, with 5 bases in between. This CDR3 has 13 residues. From germline, CDR1 is LGHDT and CDR2 YNNKEL (reference sequence). The chain's CDR3 is CASSQEADQPQHF. The CDR3 coding sequence is TGTGCCAGCAGCCAAGAAGCGGATCAGCCCCAGCATTTT.

This chain uses TRBV28 with TRBJ2-7; 10 nucleotides match TRBD2. The CDR3 extends over 15 amino acids. With V trimmed by 7 bases and J by 2 bases, 8 bases remained unmatched. Germline lookup yields CDR1 MDHEN and CDR2 SYDVKM. The chain's CDR3 is CASTPSGGGPYEQYF. The CDR3 DNA is TGTGCCAGCACCCCAAGCGGGGGGGGCCCCTACGAGCAGTACTTC.

The chain couples TRBV5-6 to TRBJ2-2; weak D call: TRBD2 (5 bases). V lost 2 bases and J 3 bases, leaving 14 bases between the germline ends. Germline V CDR1 and CDR2: SGHDT, YYEEEE. The CDR3 loop spans 16 amino acids. The CDR3 sequence: CASSLSLQEDTGELFF. The CDR3 DNA follows: TGTGCCAGCAGCTTAAGCCTCCAGGAGGACACCGGGGAGCTGTTTTTT.

V gene TRBV4-3 combines with J gene TRBJ2-1, with TRBD2 as a possible D gene (5 bases). The CDR3 length is 15 residues. Germline-derived CDR1 and CDR2 are LGHNA and YSLEER. Deletions cut 4 bases from V and 9 bases from J, with 19 bases between. The CDR3, as DNA: TGCGCCAGCAGCCGAGAAGGGAGTAGAGCTGGTGAGCAGTTCTTC. Translation gives CASSREGSRAGEQFF.

This chain connects TRBV3-1 to TRBJ2-7; tentatively, D is TRBD1 (5 bases). The germline CDR1 and CDR2 sequences are LGHDT and YNNKEL (reference sequence). The CDR3 totals 17 residues. V gave up 3 bases and J gave up 1 base, with 19 bases separating them. CDR3 in amino acids: CASSQGLGSVSSYEQYF. In nucleotides, the CDR3 is TGTGCCAGCAGCCAGGGGCTGGGCTCCGTATCTTCCTACGAGCAGTACTTC.

This chain uses TRBV9 with TRBJ2-7, with 7 bases aligning to TRBD1. J was trimmed by 6 bases and V by 3 bases; bases with no gene match: 12. Per the germline V gene, CDR1 is SGDLS and CDR2 is YYNGEE. The CDR3 has 15 amino acids. The CDR3 sequence: CASSAAATGLGEQYF. In DNA form, the CDR3 reads TGTGCCAGCAGCGCGGCCGCGACAGGGCTCGGCGAGCAGTACTTC. Together with reference TRBV9 and TRBJ2-7, the CDR3 gives the full variable domain: DSGVTQTPKHLITATGQRVTLRCSPRSGDLSVYWYQQSLDQGLQFLIQYYNGEERAKGNILERFSAQQFPDLHSELNLSSLELGDSALYFCASSAAATGLGEQYFGPGTRLTVT.

The J gene is TRBJ2-1, the V gene TRBV24-1; the match to TRBD2 covers 9 bases. The CDR3 is made up of 16 amino acids. Germline loops: CDR1 KGHDR, CDR2 SFDVKD. The V gene end was trimmed by 3 bases and the J gene end by 6 bases; junction bases not matched to a gene: 8. The CDR3 DNA follows: TGTGCCACCAGTGATGGGACTAGCTGGTCCAGCAATGAGCAGTTCTTC. This codes for CATSDGTSWSSNEQFF.

The chain couples TRBV7-2 to TRBJ2-7, with D hard to call. Looked up from germline, CDR1 is SGHTA and CDR2 is FQGNSA. The CDR3 contains 14 residues. The V and J ends lost 1 base and 2 bases respectively, with 9 bases between them. The DNA for the CDR3 is TGTGCCAGCAGCTTAGTGGGCACTACCTACGAGCAGTACTTC. It codes for CASSLVGTTYEQYF.

The CDR3: CASSPSSGGGSYEQYF. In DNA form, the CDR3 reads TGTGCCAGCAGTCCCTCAAGCGGGGGGGGCTCCTACGAGCAGTACTTC. V usage is TRBV12-3 or TRBV12-4 and J usage is TRBJ2-7, with TRBD2 matching over 10 bases. After removal of 5 bases from V and 0 bases from J, the junction contained 7 bases not matched to a gene. The CDR3 has 16 residues.

The chain has TRBV20-1 and TRBJ2-5; 7 nucleotides line up with TRBD1. This CDR3 region has 13 residues. The V and J ends lost 4 bases and 4 bases, in that order; junction bases with no gene match: 6. Germline CDR1 and CDR2: DFQATT and SNEGSKA (reference sequence). The CDR3 DNA is TGCAGTGCTATTTCACAGGGGACAGAGACCCAGTACTTC. Translating gives CSAISQGTETQYF.